This T cell receptor (beta chain) is from a study of early T cells in non-severe SARS-CoV-2 infection. In the study overall: Unsorted whole blood bulk RNA was sequenced, with unpaired chains.

Attached unique molecular identifiers marked individual cDNA molecules. TCRdb independently ran MiXCR on the 5' RACE reads; one entry per CDR3 protein. The sample contains tens of thousands of distinct CDR3 sequences, 10% to 15% of which appear only once. General study results and limits: Anti-spike CD8 responses were favored in VDJdb matching, and private and CD4 specificities were missed.

This clonotype has more than one count but fewer than ten. Its matching antigen is unknown. Germline CDR1 and CDR2: SGHRS and YFSETQ. This CDR3 contains 14 residues. V shed 3 bases and J 9 bases; nucleotides not matched to a gene: 4. This chain connects TRBV5-1 to TRBJ2-3, with 13 bases lining up with TRBD2. Sequencing was performed on whole blood. The clonotype comes from an adult who was a healthcare worker with PCR-confirmed SARS-CoV-2 infection or an uninfected control (not recorded which). The DNA for the CDR3 is TGCGCCAGCAGCTCCGGGACTAGCGGGATAACGCAGTATTTT. Encoded protein: CASSSGTSGITQYF.